What follows are 23 T cell receptor beta chains derived from one specimen sequenced in a study of cytomegalovirus exposure and HLA in healthy donors. PCR was performed using 60 Vbeta and 13 Jbeta primers. TCRdb's table, derived via immunoSEQ multiplex PCR, lists solely in-frame clones and lacks some. The sample has around 90,000 clones, 85% seen once. The sample comprised PBMCs. These receptors were collected from a man in his forties in good health and CMV-seropositive.

The rearrangement joins TRBV5-6 to TRBJ1-5, with D unclear. The germline CDR1 and CDR2 sequences are SGHDT and YYEEEE. CDR3 size: 14 residues. The germline V and J ends were trimmed by 1 base and 0 bases, with 5 bases remaining between them. The CDR3 nucleotides read TGTGCCAGCAGCTTGTTCGGTAGCAATCAGCCCCAGCATTTT. Translated, it gives CASSLFGSNQPQHF.

The chain is built from TRBV18 and TRBJ1-5, with D possibly being TRBD1 (6 bases). Germline lookup yields CDR1 KGHSH and CDR2 LQKENI. V was clipped by 1 base and J by 6 bases, with 13 bases between them. This CDR3 has 15 residues. The CDR3 DNA reads TGTGCCAGCTCACCACAAAGGGGGGGTGCTCAGCCCCAGCATTTT. Its translation is CASSPQRGGAQPQHF.

V is TRBV7-8 and J is TRBJ2-7; 7 bases line up with TRBD1. Germline V gives CDR1 SGHVS, CDR2 FQNEAQ. J lost 5 bases, V lost 1 base, and 5 bases had no gene match. This CDR3 comprises 14 residues. This chain's CDR3 is CASSLEGAGDEQYF. CDR3 bases: TGTGCCAGCAGCTTAGAGGGGGCAGGGGACGAGCAGTACTTC. Combining the CDR3 with reference TRBV7-8 and TRBJ2-7 gives the whole variable domain GAGVSQSPRYKVAKRGQDVALRCDPISGHVSLFWYQQALGQGPEFLTYFQNEAQLDKSGLPSDRFFAERPEGSVSTLKIQRTQQEDSAVYLCASSLEGAGDEQYFGPGTRLTVT.

The chain uses TRBV19 and TRBJ1-1; perhaps TRBD1 as D (5 bases). V was cut by 3 bases and J by 4 bases, with 15 bases left in between. Germline assignment: CDR1 LNHDA and CDR2 SQIVND (reference sequence). The CDR3 is 15 residues long. Here the CDR3 DNA reads TGTGCCAGTAGTATTTCAGGGTCAATCGCCACTGAAGCTTTCTTT. Translating it yields CASSISGSIATEAFF.

This clone was seen more than once but under ten times. The chain has TRBV7-9 and TRBJ2-1; 11 bases are shared with TRBD2. J gave up 2 bases and V 4 bases, and 4 bases lay outside the gene matches. This CDR3 is 16 amino acids long. The germline CDR1 and CDR2 sequences are SEHNR and FQNEAQ (reference sequence). The CDR3: CASSSLAGVAYNEQFF. CDR3 sequence (DNA): TGTGCCAGCAGCTCACTAGCGGGAGTAGCCTACAATGAGCAGTTCTTC.

This clone showed up just a few times. The chain combines TRBV7-9 with TRBJ2-5; 7 bases are shared with TRBD1. The germline gives CDR1 SEHNR, CDR2 FQNEAQ (reference sequence). V shed 5 bases and J 1 base; nucleotides not matched to a gene: 4. CDR3 size: 14 residues. CDR3 nucleotides: TGTGCCAGCAGCGACGGACAGGCCCAAGAGACCCAGTACTTC. Its protein product is CASSDGQAQETQYF.

The chain carries TRBV5-1 and TRBJ2-5; the D gene is possibly TRBD1 (8 bases). Trimming took 3 bases from V and 5 from J, leaving 14 bases between them. The CDR3 has 14 amino acids. Per the germline V gene, CDR1 is SGHRS and CDR2 is YFSETQ. The CDR3 DNA reads as TGCGCCAGCAGCTCCGGACAGGGAGGGGAGACCCAGTACTTC. This gives the protein CASSSGQGGETQYF.

This clone was observed a single time. The chain joins TRBV6-5 to TRBJ1-2; maybe TRBD1 (5 bases). The CDR3 totals 12 residues. Germline V lookup: CDR1 MNHEY, CDR2 SVGAGI. V lost 6 bases, J lost 7 bases, and 12 bases lay in between. The CDR3 DNA sequence: TGTGCCAGCAGACCGACCCAGGGTGGCTACACCTTC. This sequence encodes CASRPTQGGYTF.

The gene calls are TRBV7-8 and TRBJ2-3, with TRBD2 identical over 9 bases. The trim removed 2 bases at V and 1 base at J, leaving 4 bases unmatched. The CDR3 loop spans 16 amino acids. The germline CDR1 and CDR2 sequences are SGHVS and FQNEAQ. CDR3 in amino acids: CASSLWASGGTDTQYF. CDR3 nucleotides: TGTGCCAGCAGCTTATGGGCTAGCGGGGGCACAGATACGCAGTATTTT.

The rearrangement joins TRBV6-1 to TRBJ2-3, with 11 bases identical to TRBD2. This CDR3 spans 15 amino acids. The trim removed 6 bases at V and 5 bases at J, leaving 7 bases unmatched. The V gene's germline CDR1 is MNHNS and CDR2 SASEGT. The CDR3, as DNA: TGTGCCAGCAGCAATAGCGGGAGGGCCGGAGATACGCAGTATTTT. This encodes CASSNSGRAGDTQYF.

This chain uses TRBV19 with TRBJ1-3, with 8 bases lining up with TRBD1. The V and J ends lost 5 bases and 2 bases, in that order; junction bases with no gene match: 5. Germline loops: CDR1 LNHDA, CDR2 SQIVND (reference sequence). The CDR3 extends over 15 amino acids. The CDR3 here is CASSFETGAGNTIYF. The CDR3 coding sequence is TGTGCCAGTAGTTTTGAGACAGGGGCTGGAAACACCATATATTTT.

The chain joins TRBV10-1 to TRBJ2-3, with TRBD2 as a possible D gene (5 bases). Deletions cut 8 bases from V and 3 bases from J, with 12 bases between. The CDR3 spans 13 residues. The germline V gene encodes CDR1 WNHNN and CDR2 SYGVQD (reference sequence). The CDR3 loop reads CASAGSQTDTQYF. The CDR3, as DNA: TGCGCCAGCGCGGGCTCGCAGACAGATACGCAGTATTTT.

This clone was found once. The gene calls are TRBV28 and TRBJ2-7; 15 bases line up with TRBD2. Germline trimming cut 4 bases from V and 0 bases from J; bases unmatched to any gene: 7. The CDR3 contains 18 residues. Germline V gene data show CDR1 as MDHEN and CDR2 as SYDVKM. The CDR3 DNA reads as TGTGCCAGCAGTTCCTCCGGGACTAGCGGGAGGAGCTCCTACGAGCAGTACTTC. This codes for CASSSSGTSGRSSYEQYF.

The CDR3 DNA reads TGTGCCAGTAGTATAGGGTACAGGGGGCTGAACTATGGCTACACCTTC. Amino acids: CASSIGYRGLNYGYTF. V gene TRBV19 combines with J gene TRBJ1-2, with TRBD1 matching 9 bases. CDR1 and CDR2 (germline): LNHDA, SQIVND (reference sequence). CDR3 length equals 16 residues. After removal of 1 base from V and 2 bases from J, the junction contained 5 bases not matched to a gene.

The chain carries TRBV19 and TRBJ1-2, with 9 positions matching TRBD1. The CDR3 consists of 13 residues. Germline CDR1 and CDR2: LNHDA and SQIVND (reference sequence). V was pared by 6 bases and J by 8 bases, with 7 bases of the junction left unmatched. The CDR3 protein is CASSADRGGGYTF. The CDR3 region has the DNA TGTGCCAGTAGCGCGGACAGGGGAGGGGGCTACACCTTC.

The rearrangement links TRBV6-1 to TRBJ2-4, with D possibly TRBD2 on 6 matching bases. The CDR3 loop spans 14 amino acids. CDR1 and CDR2 from the germline V gene are MNHNS and SASEGT. Trimming took 6 bases from V and 2 from J, leaving 11 bases between them. CDR3 in DNA: TGTGCCAGCAGGGACGGAGGGACCAAAAACATTCAGTACTTC. It encodes CASRDGGTKNIQYF.

CDR3 coding DNA: TGTGCCAGCAGTCTCTCCCCGAACACTGAAGCTTTCTTT. It codes for CASSLSPNTEAFF. J is TRBJ1-1 and V is TRBV28; D uncertain. The V gene lost 5 bases and the J gene lost 1 base, with 8 bases spanning the gap. The CDR3 is made up of 13 amino acids. Germline V lookup: CDR1 MDHEN, CDR2 SYDVKM. Supplemented by reference TRBV28 and TRBJ1-1, the full variable domain reads DVKVTQSSRYLVKRTGEKVFLECVQDMDHENMFWYRQDPGLGLRLIYFSYDVKMKEKGDIPEGYSVSREKKERFSLILESASTNQTSMYLCASSLSPNTEAFFGQGTRLTVV.

The V and J genes are TRBV27 and TRBJ2-7; D uncertain. Germline V gives CDR1 MNHEY, CDR2 SMNVEV (reference sequence). V dropped 4 bases and J dropped 1 base, with 17 bases sitting between them. This CDR3 region has 16 residues. CDR3 nucleotide sequence: TGTGCCAGCAGTTCCGTCCCTTCGTCGACTTCCTACGAGCAGTACTTC. Encoded protein: CASSSVPSSTSYEQYF.

The chain links TRBV5-1 to TRBJ2-3, with D possibly TRBD2 on 6 matching bases. This CDR3 has 13 amino acids. CDR1 and CDR2 from the germline V gene are SGHRS and YFSETQ. The ends were cut back, 7 bases at V and 5 bases at J, with 14 bases in the middle. The CDR3 nucleotides read TGCGCCAGCGGGCAGCGGGTCGGAGATACGCAGTATTTT. It translates to CASGQRVGDTQYF.

V usage is TRBV7-9 and J usage is TRBJ2-1, with TRBD2 identical over 14 bases. The germline gives CDR1 SEHNR, CDR2 FQNEAQ (reference sequence). Unmatched junction bases numbered 2, after V lost 5 bases and J lost 5 bases. This CDR3 region has 15 residues. CDR3 loop: CASSRLAGGHNEQFF. The CDR3 DNA sequence: TGTGCCAGCAGCCGACTAGCGGGAGGGCACAATGAGCAGTTCTTC.

This clone has only a few counts. J is TRBJ2-7 and V is TRBV27; 7 bases align to TRBD1. The CDR3 loop spans 17 amino acids. J lost 0 bases, V lost 1 base, and 9 bases had no gene match. Looked up from germline, CDR1 is MNHEY and CDR2 is SMNVEV (reference sequence). The CDR3 sequence: CASSLYPPGQASYEQYF. In nucleotides, the CDR3 is TGTGCCAGCAGTTTATACCCCCCTGGACAGGCCTCCTACGAGCAGTACTTC.

CDR3 sequence: CASSDFGLAGDSYEQYF. The CDR3 coding sequence is TGCGCCAGCAGTGATTTTGGACTAGCGGGGGACTCCTACGAGCAGTACTTC. The chain carries TRBV10-1 and TRBJ2-7; 13 nucleotides agree with TRBD2. Trimming at V came to 3 bases and at J to 0 bases, leaving 5 bases not matched to a gene. This CDR3 comprises 17 residues. CDR1 is WNHNN, CDR2 SYGVQD, per germline (reference sequence).

This clone is a singleton in its sample. The chain is built from TRBV5-8 and TRBJ2-2; TRBD1 matches at 8 bases. V lost 5 bases, J lost 4 bases, and 10 bases stayed unmatched. Germline CDR1 and CDR2: SGHTS and YDEGEE. This CDR3 has 16 amino acids. CDR3 coding DNA: TGTGCCAGCAGTTACACCCCAGGGGGCGCCACCGGGGAGCTGTTTTTT. Its translation: CASSYTPGGATGELFF.